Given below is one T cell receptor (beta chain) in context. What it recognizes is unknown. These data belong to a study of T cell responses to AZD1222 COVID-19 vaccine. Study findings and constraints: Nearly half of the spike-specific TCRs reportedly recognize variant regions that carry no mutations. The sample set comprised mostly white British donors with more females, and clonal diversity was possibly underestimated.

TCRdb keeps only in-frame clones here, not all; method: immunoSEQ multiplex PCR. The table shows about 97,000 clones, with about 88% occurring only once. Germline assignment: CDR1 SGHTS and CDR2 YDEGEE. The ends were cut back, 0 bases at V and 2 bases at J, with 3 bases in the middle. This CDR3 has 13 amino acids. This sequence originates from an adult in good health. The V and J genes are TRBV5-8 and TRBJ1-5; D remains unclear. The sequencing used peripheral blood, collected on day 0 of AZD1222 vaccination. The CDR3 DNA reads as TGTGCCAGCAGCTTGGATCGCAATCAGCCCCAGCATTTT. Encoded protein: CASSLDRNQPQHF.